This T cell receptor beta chain was recorded in a study of T cell responses to AZD1222 COVID-19 vaccine. It was second doses at about 4 or about 12 weeks that were pooled. V shed 3 bases, J shed 0 bases, and the junction held 4 bases outside the gene matches. The CDR3 is made up of 15 amino acids. From germline, CDR1 is GTSNPN and CDR2 SVGIG (reference sequence). This table comes from immunoSEQ multiplex PCR, and its TCRdb copy is limited to in-frame clones, with some not included. The sample contains roughly 150,000 clones, about 90% of which appear only once. V gene TRBV30 combines with J gene TRBJ2-7; 11 bases fit TRBD1. The sample was peripheral blood, taken 28 days after the second AZD1222 dose. The sequence was collected from an adult who received the AZD1222 COVID-19 vaccine. The CDR3, as DNA: TGTGCCTGGAGCCCCGGGACAGGGGGCTCCTACGAGCAGTACTTC. Protein sequence: CAWSPGTGGSYEQYF.